These 18 T cell receptor beta chains were all obtained from the same sample, sequenced in a study of T cells expressing NK-cell markers. Reprocessing the 5' RACE reads, TCRdb reports a single entry for every CDR3 protein and omits DNA. The sample totals 300,000 to 450,000 distinct CDR3 sequences. Specimen: blood T cells: a sorted CD56 or NKG2C T cell subset, CD4+ or CD8+ T cells, or bulk PBMC T cells (not recorded which). These receptors were obtained from a man aged 18-69 years in good health.

V usage is TRBV14 and J usage is TRBJ2-5; TCRdb proposes TRBD1, but this gene call is untestable without DNA. This CDR3 region has 16 residues. CDR1 is SGHDN, CDR2 FVKESK, per germline. The CDR3 loop reads CASSRPGGGLKETQYF.

The V and J genes are TRBV7-7 and TRBJ2-5; TCRdb lists TRBD2, though no DNA is available to test this call. The CDR3 is 14 residues long. Germline loops: CDR1 SSHAT, CDR2 FNYEAQ (reference sequence). CDR3 loop: CASSESGGRETQYF. Based on the CDR3 plus reference TRBV7-7 and TRBJ2-5, the full variable domain is GAGVSQSPRYKVTKRGQDVTLRCDPISSHATLYWYQQALGQGPEFLTYFNYEAQPDKSGLPSDRFSAERPEGSISTLTIQRTEQRDSAMYRCASSESGGRETQYFGPGTRLLVL.

The chain couples TRBV6-5 to TRBJ2-3; as DNA is missing, the TRBD2 call by TCRdb cannot be tested. The CDR3 runs to 18 residues. The germline gives CDR1 MNHEY, CDR2 SVGAGI. The CDR3 region is CASSSPGLAGDTRDTQYF.

The chain combines TRBV20-1 with TRBJ2-7; as DNA is missing, the TRBD1 call by TCRdb cannot be tested. Germline CDR1 and CDR2: DFQATT and SNEGSKA (reference sequence). The CDR3 is made up of 13 amino acids. This CDR3 is CSARTDISYEQYF.

The chain employs TRBV6-6 and TRBJ2-6. Germline V gene lookup returns CDR1 MNHNY and CDR2 SVGAGI (reference sequence). The CDR3 consists of 13 residues. CDR3: CASSQGYANVLTF.

The chain couples TRBV28 to TRBJ2-3; TCRdb lists TRBD1, though no DNA is available to test this call. Per germline, CDR1 MDHEN and CDR2 SYDVKM. This CDR3 is 16 amino acids long. The CDR3: CASSSPSAASGYTQYF.

The chain combines TRBV20-1 with TRBJ1-3; TCRdb designates TRBD1, a call that cannot be tested without DNA. CDR3 length: 13 residues. Germline loops: CDR1 DFQATT, CDR2 SNEGSKA (reference sequence). The CDR3 loop is CSAKQGGGNTIYF.

The chain employs TRBV29-1 and TRBJ1-6; TCRdb indicates TRBD1, and absent DNA this call remains unverified. The length of the CDR3 is 13 residues. Germline CDR1 and CDR2: SQVTM and ANQGSEA. Here the CDR3 reads CSARDTKNSPLHF.

The chain carries TRBV12-3 or TRBV12-4 and TRBJ2-7. The CDR3 spans 13 residues. CDR3 loop: CASGRVAAYEQYF.

This chain uses TRBV6-5 with TRBJ2-7; TCRdb's D gene call, TRBD1, goes unchecked for lack of DNA. The CDR3 runs to 15 residues. Germline CDR1 MNHEY, CDR2 SVGAGI. The chain's CDR3 is CASSFHRDREDEQYF.

The chain carries TRBV20-1 and TRBJ1-3; TCRdb indicates TRBD1, and absent DNA this call remains unverified. Per the germline V gene, CDR1 is DFQATT and CDR2 is SNEGSKA (reference sequence). This CDR3 region has 14 residues. The CDR3: CSAKATGRGDTIYF.

V and J are TRBV25-1 and TRBJ2-1; the TCRdb call, TRBD1, lacks DNA for checking. CDR1 is MGHDK and CDR2 is SYGVNS in the germline V gene. The CDR3 is 14 amino acids. The CDR3 sequence: CASSEFIRDNEQFF.

The CDR3 loop reads CASSAGRTTETQYF. The gene calls are TRBV28 and TRBJ2-5; the TCRdb call, TRBD2, lacks DNA for checking. The CDR3 is 14 amino acids. Germline lookup yields CDR1 MDHEN and CDR2 SYDVKM.

The chain uses TRBV6-5 and TRBJ2-2; the TCRdb D gene call, TRBD1, has no DNA to confirm it. The germline CDR1 and CDR2 sequences are MNHEY and SVGAGI. The CDR3 runs to 15 residues. The chain's CDR3 is CASSYVFGISGELFF.

The chain uses TRBV18 and TRBJ2-5; TCRdb's D gene call, TRBD2, goes unchecked for lack of DNA. This CDR3 is 16 amino acids long. In germline, CDR1 is KGHSH, CDR2 LQKENI. Here the CDR3 reads CASSPPGPTREETQYF.

This chain links TRBV29-1 with TRBJ1-4. The length of the CDR3 is 12 residues. Germline V gene sequence: CDR1 SQVTM, CDR2 ANQGSEA. CDR3 in amino acids: CSVRTANEKLFF.

The chain uses TRBV6-1 and TRBJ2-1; there is no DNA to check the TCRdb D call of TRBD1. From germline, CDR1 is MNHNS and CDR2 SASEGT. The CDR3 loop spans 17 amino acids. The CDR3 protein is CASSEKAGTGKVHEQFF.

This chain uses TRBV5-5 with TRBJ2-2; the D call from TCRdb, TRBD1, cannot be confirmed without DNA. There are 16 residues in the CDR3. The germline V gene has CDR1 SGHKS and CDR2 YYEKEE (reference sequence). The CDR3: CASSFLVPLNTGELFF.